One and the same sample provided the 6 T cell receptor beta chains below, sequenced in a study of CXCR4 blockade with PD-1 therapy in pancreatic cancer. Clones were read by immunoSEQ multiplex PCR, and TCRdb kept only the in-frame ones, dropping some. The table lists about 2,400 clones, roughly 40% of them singletons. The sequenced material came from tumor tissue. The receptors derive from a human donor with pancreatic ductal adenocarcinoma.

The rearrangement joins TRBV19 to TRBJ2-2; D gene ambiguous. Germline V CDR1 and CDR2: LNHDA, SQIVND (reference sequence). Trimming cost V 3 bases and J 6 bases, with 5 bases left between them. CDR3 length equals 12 residues. The CDR3 nucleotides are TGTGCCAGTAGTATTTGGGCCGGGGAGCTGTTTTTT. Protein: CASSIWAGELFF.

This clone counts as medium-sized. The rearrangement joins TRBV7-5 to TRBJ2-3; the table assigns TRBD1, which was not confirmed against the DNA. TRBV7-5 is termed a pseudogene. The CDR3 totals 16 residues. The CDR3 here is CASSPGTARSADTQYF. Here the CDR3 DNA reads TGTGCCAGCAGCCCAGGGACAGCCCGTTCCGCAGATACGCAGTATTTT.

This chain links TRBV18 with TRBJ2-7, with D unresolved. This CDR3 is 13 amino acids long. Germline CDR1 is KGHSH and CDR2 is LQKENI. V lost 2 bases, J lost 3 bases, and 8 bases lay in between. In nucleotides, the CDR3 is TGTGCCAGCTCACCAGCGGCCCTCTACGAGCAGTACTTC. This translates into CASSPAALYEQYF.

This clone was recorded once. The chain joins TRBV29-1 to TRBJ2-5, with no clear D. Germline CDR1 SQVTM, CDR2 ANQGSEA. The germline V and J ends were trimmed by 2 bases and 11 bases, with 18 bases remaining between them. The CDR3 contains 13 residues. CDR3 protein: CSVESVSAGTQYF. The CDR3 region has the DNA TGCAGCGTTGAAAGCGTAAGCGCTGGAACTCAGTACTTC. Using reference TRBV29-1 and TRBJ2-5 for the parts outside the CDR3, the full variable domain is SAVISQKPSRDICQRGTSLTIQCQVDSQVTMMFWYRQQPGQSLTLIATANQGSEATYESGFVIDKFPISRPNLTFSTLTVSNMSPEDSSIYLCSVESVSAGTQYFGPGTRLLVL.

The chain uses TRBV9 and TRBJ2-2, with 7 nucleotides matching TRBD1. V trimming: 3 bases; J trimming: 4 bases; junction bases outside the gene matches: 12. The CDR3 covers 17 residues. The germline CDR1 and CDR2 sequences are SGDLS and YYNGEE. This chain's CDR3 is CASSAPGQSYPTGELFF. CDR3 in DNA: TGTGCCAGCAGCGCCCCGGGACAGAGCTACCCCACCGGGGAGCTGTTTTTT.

The chain carries TRBV18 and TRBJ2-5, with 13 bases aligning to TRBD2. This CDR3 has 16 amino acids. Trimming cost V 6 bases and J 5 bases; bases outside gene matches: 9. Per germline, CDR1 KGHSH and CDR2 LQKENI. The CDR3 loop reads CASSLRLAGGSETQYF. Written as DNA, the CDR3 is TGTGCCAGCTCTCTCCGACTAGCGGGGGGCTCGGAGACCCAGTACTTC.